This is a list of T cell receptor beta chains from one sample in a study of T cell responses to AZD1222 COVID-19 vaccine. Profiling relied on immunoSEQ multiplex PCR, and the TCRdb table lists in-frame clones only, not all of them. Among roughly 150,000 clones listed, around 90% were seen once. The sample in question was peripheral blood, obtained 28 days after the second AZD1222 dose. The receptor source for this set is an adult who received the AZD1222 COVID-19 vaccine. CDR3s include the opening cysteine and the closing phenylalanine or tryptophan. A D gene is named only where the DNA matches it firmly. Expanded clones are given a class, and other clones once, few, many or no size at all.

NA	TRBD1	TRBV7-9	TRBJ2-7	CASSFSTGWSYEQYF	TGTGCCAGCAGCTTTTCGACAGGGTGGTCCTACGAGCAGTACTTC
NA	NA	TRBV5-1	TRBJ2-1	CASMVRGESYNEQFF	TGCGCCAGCATGGTCAGGGGGGAGTCCTACAATGAGCAGTTCTTC
NA	TRBD1	TRBV6-1	TRBJ2-6	CASSEVGQAHSGANVLTF	TGTGCCAGCAGTGAAGTGGGACAGGCACACTCTGGGGCCAACGTCCTGACTTTC
NA	TRBD2	TRBV19	TRBJ2-1	CASHTGGLYYNEQFF	TGTGCCAGTCATACGGGGGGACTCTACTACAATGAGCAGTTCTTC
NA	TRBD1	TRBV6-5	TRBJ1-2	CASSFYRGRGGYTF	TGTGCCAGCAGTTTTTACAGGGGGCGAGGAGGCTACACCTTC
NA	NA	TRBV10-2	TRBJ1-1	CASSATDGNTEAFF	TGCGCCAGCAGTGCCACAGATGGGAACACTGAAGCTTTCTTT
NA	NA	TRBV7-9	TRBJ2-1	CASSYPGTSVPNEQFF	TGTGCCAGCAGCTACCCCGGGACGTCGGTCCCCAATGAGCAGTTCTTC
once	TRBD1	TRBV19	TRBJ2-5	CASSIQGAEETQYF	TGTGCCAGTAGTATACAGGGGGCTGAGGAGACCCAGTACTTC
NA	NA	TRBV2	TRBJ1-5	CASSFETGSNQPQHF	TGTGCCAGCAGCTTCGAAACTGGGAGCAATCAGCCCCAGCATTTT
NA	TRBD2	TRBV20-1	TRBJ2-7	CSASHPAGGYEQYF	TGCAGTGCTAGTCATCCAGCGGGGGGATACGAGCAGTACTTC
NA	NA	TRBV7-9	TRBJ1-2	CYSAGVGGYGYTF	TGCTATTCGGCAGGGGTCGGTGGCTATGGCTACACCTTC
NA	NA	TRBV5-1	TRBJ1-6	CASSSGQTNSPLHF	TGCGCCAGCAGCTCCGGACAGACAAATTCACCCCTCCACTTT
NA	TRBD2	TRBV6-2/TRBV6-3	TRBJ2-7	CASSYGPSGSREQYF	TGTGCCAGCAGTTACGGGCCTAGCGGGAGTCGCGAGCAGTACTTC
NA	NA	TRBV6-2/TRBV6-3	TRBJ2-4	CASSPDTILAKNIQYF	TGTGCCAGCAGTCCGGACACGATTCTAGCCAAAAACATTCAGTACTTC
NA	NA	TRBV7-2	TRBJ2-5	CASSLGRETQYF	TGTGCCAGCAGCTTAGGGAGAGAGACCCAGTACTTC
once	TRBD1	TRBV30	TRBJ1-1	CAWTNRGVEAFF	TGTGCCTGGACCAACAGGGGCGTTGAAGCTTTCTTT
NA	NA	TRBV6-5	TRBJ1-6	CASSSPGMNSPLHF	TGTGCCAGCAGTTCCCCAGGGATGAATTCACCCCTCCACTTT
NA	TRBD1	TRBV5-1	TRBJ1-6	CASSTQGAPDSPLHF	TGCGCCAGCAGCACACAGGGGGCGCCGGATTCACCCCTCCACTTT
NA	NA	TRBV5-5	TRBJ1-2	CARRGWGGPDGVNYGYTF	TGTGCCCGCAGGGGCTGGGGGGGGCCGGACGGCGTTAACTATGGCTACACCTTC
NA	NA	TRBV9	TRBJ1-3	CASSVNGYSGNTIYF	TGTGCCAGCAGCGTCAATGGCTACTCTGGAAACACCATATATTTT
NA	NA	TRBV3-1/TRBV3-2	TRBJ1-3	CASSQDLGTGNTIYF	TGTGCCAGCAGCCAAGATTTGGGGACTGGAAACACCATATATTTT
NA	NA	TRBV24-1	TRBJ1-4	CATSPGEGVEKLFF	TGTGCCACCAGCCCCGGGGAGGGGGTCGAAAAACTGTTTTTT
once	TRBD2	TRBV28	TRBJ2-1	CASGLLAGGVEQFF	TGTGCCAGCGGGCTCTTAGCGGGAGGGGTTGAGCAGTTCTTC
NA	NA	TRBV2	TRBJ1-2	CASSEWGRGDGYTF	TGTGCCAGCAGTGAGTGGGGGCGCGGGGATGGCTACACCTTC
NA	NA	TRBV7-4	TRBJ1-3	CASSRDRRTGNTIYF	TGTGCCAGCAGCCGGGACCGCCGTACGGGAAACACCATATATTTT
NA	TRBD2	TRBV5-8	TRBJ2-1	CASSWGGTSGYNEQFF	TGTGCCAGCAGCTGGGGCGGGACTAGCGGCTACAATGAGCAGTTCTTC
NA	NA	TRBV24-1	TRBJ2-2	CATSDKFQGANTGELFF	TGTGCCACCAGTGATAAGTTCCAGGGCGCTAACACCGGGGAGCTGTTTTTT
NA	NA	TRBV18	TRBJ1-2	CASSPRDTNYGYTF	TGTGCCAGCTCACCCCGGGACACCAACTATGGCTACACCTTC
once	TRBD1	TRBV7-9	TRBJ1-3	CASSPGTGARTIYF	TGTGCCAGCAGCCCTGGGACAGGCGCGCGCACCATATATTTT
once	TRBD2	TRBV7-7	TRBJ2-3	CASSLTSGETDTQYF	TGTGCTAGCAGCCTCACTAGCGGGGAAACAGATACGCAGTATTTT
NA	NA	TRBV6-1	TRBJ1-5	CASSEQTGGEQPQHF	TGTGCCAGCAGTGAACAAACTGGAGGGGAGCAGCCCCAGCATTTT
NA	TRBD2	TRBV6-6	TRBJ2-1	CASIHGGSSYNEQFF	TGTGCCAGCATTCACGGGGGGAGCTCCTACAATGAGCAGTTCTTC
few	NA	TRBV7-8	TRBJ1-1	CASSLETATIEAFF	TGTGCCAGCAGCTTAGAGACAGCGACTATTGAAGCTTTCTTT
NA	TRBD1	TRBV28	TRBJ2-7	CASSLARGLSYEQYF	TGTGCCAGCAGTTTGGCCAGGGGGCTTTCCTACGAGCAGTACTTC
NA	NA	TRBV7-2	TRBJ1-6	CASSHSGTVNSPLHF	TGTGCCAGCAGCCATTCCGGGACGGTCAATTCACCCCTCCACTTT
once	NA	TRBV11-2	TRBJ2-7	CASSLAGAYRTYEQYF	TGTGCCAGCAGCTTAGCTGGGGCCTACCGAACCTACGAGCAGTACTTC
NA	TRBD1	TRBV5-1	TRBJ1-1	CASSLDDRGTEAFF	TGCGCCAGCAGCTTGGATGACAGGGGCACTGAAGCTTTCTTT
NA	NA	TRBV7-7	TRBJ1-4	CAGSPGPSQEEKLFF	TGTGCTGGCAGCCCCGGTCCCTCGCAAGAAGAAAAACTGTTTTTT
once	NA	TRBV7-9	TRBJ1-2	CASSFPQDNYGYTF	TGTGCCAGCAGCTTCCCTCAGGATAACTATGGCTACACCTTC
NA	NA	TRBV18	TRBJ1-2	CASSPVGVGYGYTF	TGTGCCAGCTCACCAGTCGGGGTAGGCTATGGCTACACCTTC
NA	NA	TRBV28	TRBJ1-2	CASSLRQLYGYTF	TGTGCCAGCAGTTTAAGGCAGCTCTATGGCTACACCTTC
NA	TRBD2	TRBV3-1/TRBV3-2	TRBJ2-5	CASSQGASGGHQETQYF	TGTGCCAGCAGCCAAGGGGCTAGCGGGGGGCACCAAGAGACCCAGTACTTC